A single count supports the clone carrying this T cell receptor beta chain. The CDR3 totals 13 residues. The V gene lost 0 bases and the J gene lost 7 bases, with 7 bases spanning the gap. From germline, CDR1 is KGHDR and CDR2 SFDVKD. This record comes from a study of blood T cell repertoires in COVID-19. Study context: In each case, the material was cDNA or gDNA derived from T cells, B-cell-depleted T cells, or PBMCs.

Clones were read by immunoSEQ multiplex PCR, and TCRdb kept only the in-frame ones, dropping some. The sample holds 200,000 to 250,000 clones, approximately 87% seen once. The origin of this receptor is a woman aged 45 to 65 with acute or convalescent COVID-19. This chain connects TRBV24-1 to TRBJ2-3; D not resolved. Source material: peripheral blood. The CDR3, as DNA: TGTGCCACCAGTGATTTGATATCTTATACGCAGTATTTT. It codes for CATSDLISYTQYF.